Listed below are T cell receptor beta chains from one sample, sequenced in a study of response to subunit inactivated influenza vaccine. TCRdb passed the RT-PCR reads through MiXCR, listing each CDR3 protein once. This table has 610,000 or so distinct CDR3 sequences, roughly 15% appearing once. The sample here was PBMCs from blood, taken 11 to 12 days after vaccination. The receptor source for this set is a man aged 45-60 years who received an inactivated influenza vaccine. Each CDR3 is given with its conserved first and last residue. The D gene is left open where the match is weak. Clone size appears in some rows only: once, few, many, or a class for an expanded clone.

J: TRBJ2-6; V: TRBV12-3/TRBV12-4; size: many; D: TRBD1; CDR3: CASRSGQGLSGANVLTF; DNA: TGTGCCAGCAGGTCGGGACAGGGACTTTCCGGGGCCAACGTCCTGACTTTC
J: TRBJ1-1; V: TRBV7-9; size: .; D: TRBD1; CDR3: CASSKGQGNTEAFF; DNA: TGTGCCAGCAGCAAGGGACAGGGGAACACTGAAGCTTTCTTT
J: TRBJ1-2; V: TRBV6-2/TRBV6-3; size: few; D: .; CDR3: CASSSRGASNYGYTF; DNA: TGTGCCAGCAGTTCCCGCGGGGCCTCTAACTATGGCTACACCTTC
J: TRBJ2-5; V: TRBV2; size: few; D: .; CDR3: CASSKGGETQYF; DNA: TGTGCCAGCAGCAAGGGCGGCGAGACCCAGTACTTC
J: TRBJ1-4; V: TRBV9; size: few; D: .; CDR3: CASAPSGLEDEKLFF; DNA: TGTGCCAGCGCCCCGTCGGGGCTCGAAGATGAAAAACTGTTTTTT
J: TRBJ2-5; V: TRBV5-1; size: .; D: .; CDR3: CASSLKSRVIGETQYF; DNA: TGCGCCAGCAGCTTGAAGAGCAGGGTGATCGGAGAGACCCAGTACTTC
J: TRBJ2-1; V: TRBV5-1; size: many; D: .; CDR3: CASSPRLGSGEQFF; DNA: TGCGCCAGCAGCCCCAGACTAGGGAGCGGTGAGCAGTTCTTC
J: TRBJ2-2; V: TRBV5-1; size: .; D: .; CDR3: CASSLGGQNTGELFF; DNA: TGCGCCAGCAGCTTGGGAGGACAGAACACCGGGGAGCTGTTTTTT
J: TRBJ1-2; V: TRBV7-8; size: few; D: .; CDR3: CASSTRAQGGYTF; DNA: TGTGCCAGCAGTACCAGGGCCCAGGGTGGCTACACCTTC
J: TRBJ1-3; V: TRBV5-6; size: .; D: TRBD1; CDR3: CASSSRGRGTLSGNTIYF; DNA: TGTGCCAGCAGCTCCAGGGGCAGGGGGACCCTCTCTGGAAACACCATATATTTT
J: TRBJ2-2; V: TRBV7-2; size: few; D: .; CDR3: CASSKRTLRANTGELFF; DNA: TGTGCCAGCAGCAAGAGGACACTTCGTGCGAACACCGGGGAGCTGTTTTTT
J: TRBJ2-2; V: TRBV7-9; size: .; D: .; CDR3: CASLVGKGPNTGELFF; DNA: TGTGCCAGCTTAGTGGGAAAGGGCCCGAACACCGGGGAGCTGTTTTTT
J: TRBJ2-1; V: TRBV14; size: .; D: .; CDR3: CASSRSTGLAVSSSYNEQFF; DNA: TGTGCCAGCAGCCGATCTACGGGACTCGCTGTTTCAAGCTCCTACAATGAGCAGTTCTTC
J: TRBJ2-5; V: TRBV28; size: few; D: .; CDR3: CASSLNMRELQETQYF; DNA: TGTGCCAGCAGTTTAAACATGAGGGAACTTCAAGAGACCCAGTACTTC
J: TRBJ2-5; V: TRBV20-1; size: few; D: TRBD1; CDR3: CSASRDRDRQKTQYF; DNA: TGCAGTGCTAGTAGGGACAGGGACCGGCAAAAGACCCAGTACTTC
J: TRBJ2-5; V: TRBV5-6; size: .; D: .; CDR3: CASSLRGGGSETQYF; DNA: TGTGCCAGCAGCTTGAGGGGGGGTGGGAGCGAGACCCAGTACTTC
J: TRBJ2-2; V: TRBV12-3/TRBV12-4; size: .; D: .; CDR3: CASSFQTAGTGELFF; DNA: TGTGCCAGCAGTTTTCAGACAGCCGGGACCGGGGAGCTGTTTTTT
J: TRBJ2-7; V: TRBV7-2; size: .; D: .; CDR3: CASSPGQTAEQYF; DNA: TGTGCCAGCAGCCCCGGACAGACTGCAGAGCAGTACTTC
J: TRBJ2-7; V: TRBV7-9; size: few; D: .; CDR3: CASSLQYGPYEQYF; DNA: TGTGCCAGCAGCCTACAATATGGACCCTACGAGCAGTACTTC
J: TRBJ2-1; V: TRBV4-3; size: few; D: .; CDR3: CASSQESSFSYNEQFF; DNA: TGCGCCAGCAGCCAAGAGAGCAGCTTCTCCTACAATGAGCAGTTCTTC
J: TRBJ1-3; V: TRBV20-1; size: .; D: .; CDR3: CSARGLFSGNTIYF; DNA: TGCAGTGCTAGAGGACTGTTCTCTGGAAACACCATATATTTT
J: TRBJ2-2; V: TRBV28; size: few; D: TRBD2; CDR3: CASRGSFGELFF; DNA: TGTGCCAGCCGCGGGAGCTTCGGGGAGCTGTTTTTT
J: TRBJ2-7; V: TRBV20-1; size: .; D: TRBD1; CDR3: CSAHGQEGFYEQYF; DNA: TGCAGTGCCCACGGACAGGAAGGCTTCTACGAGCAGTACTTC